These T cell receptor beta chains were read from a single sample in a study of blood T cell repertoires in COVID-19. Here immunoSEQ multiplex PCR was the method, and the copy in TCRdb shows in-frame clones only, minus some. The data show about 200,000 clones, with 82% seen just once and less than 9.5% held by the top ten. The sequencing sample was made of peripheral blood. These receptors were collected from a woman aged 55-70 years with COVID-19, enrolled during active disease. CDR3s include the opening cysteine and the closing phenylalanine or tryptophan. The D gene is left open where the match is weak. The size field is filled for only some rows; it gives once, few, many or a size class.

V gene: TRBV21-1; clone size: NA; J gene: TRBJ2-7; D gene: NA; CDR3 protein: CATANRGLSYEQYF; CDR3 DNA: TGTGCCACCGCGAACAGGGGGTTGTCCTACGAGCAGTACTTC
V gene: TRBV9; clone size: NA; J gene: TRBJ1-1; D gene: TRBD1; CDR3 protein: CASSPRTGLNTEAFF; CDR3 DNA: TGTGCCAGCAGCCCCCGGACAGGGCTGAACACTGAAGCTTTCTTT
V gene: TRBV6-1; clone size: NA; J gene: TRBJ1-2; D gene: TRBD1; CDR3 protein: CASSDRDRGSYTF; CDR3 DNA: TGTGCCAGCAGTGACCGGGACAGAGGGAGCTACACCTTC
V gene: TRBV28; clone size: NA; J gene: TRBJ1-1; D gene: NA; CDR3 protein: CASSLRSQGRYTEAFF; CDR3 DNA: TGTGCCAGCAGTTTAAGGTCGCAGGGGCGGTACACTGAAGCTTTCTTT
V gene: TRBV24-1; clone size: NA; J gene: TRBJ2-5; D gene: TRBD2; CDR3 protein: CATSDNFPGLAGGGLGETQYF; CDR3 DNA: TGTGCCACCAGTGACAACTTTCCGGGACTAGCGGGAGGGGGATTGGGGGAGACCCAGTACTTC
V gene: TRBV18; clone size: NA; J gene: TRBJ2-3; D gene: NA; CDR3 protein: CASSDSGGADTQYF; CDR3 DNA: TGTGCCAGCTCAGACAGCGGAGGGGCAGATACGCAGTATTTT
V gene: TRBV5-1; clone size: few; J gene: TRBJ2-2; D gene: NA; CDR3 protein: CASSLDRGLPSGELFF; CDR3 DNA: TGCGCCAGCAGCTTGGACAGGGGACTTCCGTCCGGGGAGCTGTTTTTT
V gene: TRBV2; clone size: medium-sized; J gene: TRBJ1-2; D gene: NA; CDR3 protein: CASQADYGYTF; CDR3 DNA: TGTGCCAGCCAGGCTGACTATGGCTACACCTTC
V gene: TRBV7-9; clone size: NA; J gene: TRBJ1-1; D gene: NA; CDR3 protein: CASRLPAGGTEAFF; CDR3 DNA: TGTGCCAGCAGACTTCCCGCGGGGGGCACTGAAGCTTTCTTT
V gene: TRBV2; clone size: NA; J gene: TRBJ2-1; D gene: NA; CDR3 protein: CASTETRPPYNEQFF; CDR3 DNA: TGTGCCAGCACGGAAACTAGACCCCCCTACAATGAGCAGTTCTTC
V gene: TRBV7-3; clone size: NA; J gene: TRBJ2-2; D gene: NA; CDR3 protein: CASSLNAPTLPTTGELFF; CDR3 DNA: TGTGCCAGCAGCTTAAATGCACCCACTCTTCCAACCACCGGGGAGCTGTTTTTT
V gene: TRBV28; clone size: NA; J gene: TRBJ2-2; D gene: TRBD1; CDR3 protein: CASRVQGETGELFF; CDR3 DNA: TGTGCCAGCAGAGTACAGGGGGAAACCGGGGAGCTGTTTTTT
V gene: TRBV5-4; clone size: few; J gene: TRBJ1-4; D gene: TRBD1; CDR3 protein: CASSPGTGGFKKLFF; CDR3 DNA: TGTGCCAGCAGTCCCGGGACAGGGGGTTTTAAAAAACTGTTTTTT
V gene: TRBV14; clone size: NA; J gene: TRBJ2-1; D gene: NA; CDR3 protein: CASSQDGGASYNEQFF; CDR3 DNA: TGTGCCAGCAGCCAAGATGGGGGGGCCTCCTACAATGAGCAGTTCTTC
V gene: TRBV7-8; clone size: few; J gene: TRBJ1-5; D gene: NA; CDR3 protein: CASSGLDLWRQPQHF; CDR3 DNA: TGTGCCAGCAGCGGGTTGGATCTATGGAGGCAGCCCCAGCATTTT
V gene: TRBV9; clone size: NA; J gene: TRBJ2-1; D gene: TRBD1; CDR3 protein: CASSAMTGGLYNEQFF; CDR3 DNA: TGTGCCAGCAGCGCAATGACAGGGGGCCTCTACAATGAGCAGTTCTTC
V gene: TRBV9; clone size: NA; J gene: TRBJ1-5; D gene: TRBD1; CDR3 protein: CASSGTGGINQPQHF; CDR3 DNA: TGTGCCAGCAGCGGGACAGGGGGTATCAATCAGCCCCAGCATTTT
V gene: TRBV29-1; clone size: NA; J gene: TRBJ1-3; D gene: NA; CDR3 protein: CSVNVGDTIYF; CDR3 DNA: TGCAGCGTTAACGTAGGGGACACCATATATTTT
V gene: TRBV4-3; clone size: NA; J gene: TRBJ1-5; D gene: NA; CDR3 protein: CASSPGGARSNQPQHF; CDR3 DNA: TGCGCCAGCAGCCCGGGGGGGGCGCGCAGCAATCAGCCCCAGCATTTT
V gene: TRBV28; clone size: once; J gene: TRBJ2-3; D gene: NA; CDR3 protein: CASTSPVTDTQYF; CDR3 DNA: TGTGCCAGCACATCTCCGGTAACAGATACGCAGTATTTT
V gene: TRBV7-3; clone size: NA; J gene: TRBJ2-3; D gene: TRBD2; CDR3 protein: CASSLTGLAGARDTQYF; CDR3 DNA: TGTGCCAGCAGCTTAACGGGACTAGCGGGAGCCAGAGATACGCAGTATTTT
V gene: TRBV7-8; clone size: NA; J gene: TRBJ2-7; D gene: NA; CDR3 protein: CASSLGAAHSSYEQYF; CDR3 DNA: TGTGCCAGCAGCTTAGGAGCGGCCCACAGCTCCTACGAGCAGTACTTC
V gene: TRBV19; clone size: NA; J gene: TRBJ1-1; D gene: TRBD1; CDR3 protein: CASSGQGRGTEAFF; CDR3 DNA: TGTGCCAGTAGTGGACAGGGCAGAGGCACTGAAGCTTTCTTT
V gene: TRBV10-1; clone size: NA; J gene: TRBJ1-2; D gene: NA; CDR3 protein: CASSDTANYGYTF; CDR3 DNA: TGCGCCAGCTCGGACACAGCTAACTATGGCTACACCTTC
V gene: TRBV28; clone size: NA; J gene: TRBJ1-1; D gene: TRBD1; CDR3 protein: CASSPLRTGGNKGFF; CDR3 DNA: TGTGCCAGCAGTCCCCTCCGGACAGGGGGCAATAAGGGTTTCTTT
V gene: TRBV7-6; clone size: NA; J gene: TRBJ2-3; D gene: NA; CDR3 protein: CASSLGGRGATDTQYF; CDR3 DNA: TGTGCCAGCAGCTTGGGGGGTAGGGGTGCCACAGATACGCAGTATTTT
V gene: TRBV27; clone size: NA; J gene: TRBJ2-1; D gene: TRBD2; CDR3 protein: CASSLEASGGYNEQFF; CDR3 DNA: TGTGCCAGCAGTTTAGAGGCTAGCGGGGGTTACAATGAGCAGTTCTTC
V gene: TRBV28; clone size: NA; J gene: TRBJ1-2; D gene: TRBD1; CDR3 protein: CASSPGGTGDFYGYTF; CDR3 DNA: TGTGCCAGCAGTCCTGGGGGGACAGGGGACTTCTATGGCTACACCTTC
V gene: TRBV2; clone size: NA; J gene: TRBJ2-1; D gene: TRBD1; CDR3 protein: CASSVDRGADEQFF; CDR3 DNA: TGTGCCAGCAGTGTCGACAGGGGCGCGGATGAGCAGTTCTTC
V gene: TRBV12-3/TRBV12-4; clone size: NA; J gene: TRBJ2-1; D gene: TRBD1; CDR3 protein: CASSRQGNEQFF; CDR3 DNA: TGTGCCAGCAGCCGACAGGGCAATGAGCAGTTCTTC
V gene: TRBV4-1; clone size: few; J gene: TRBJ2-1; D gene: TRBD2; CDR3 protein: CASSQERLAGGPSYNEQFF; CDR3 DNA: TGCGCCAGCAGCCAAGAGAGGCTAGCGGGGGGCCCCTCCTACAATGAGCAGTTCTTC
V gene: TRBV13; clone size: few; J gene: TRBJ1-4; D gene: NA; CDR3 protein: CASSYLPGDEKLFF; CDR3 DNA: TGTGCCAGCAGCTATCTTCCCGGAGATGAAAAACTGTTTTTT